This section outlines one TCR beta chain sequence together with its context. This sample is drawn from a study of cytomegalovirus exposure and HLA in healthy donors. PCR used 60 Vbeta primers and 13 Jbeta primers. This table comes from immunoSEQ multiplex PCR, and its TCRdb copy is limited to in-frame clones, with some not included. The sample comprises approximately 180,000 clones, roughly 77% of which are singletons, and about 1.6% rests with the top ten. Germline V gene sequence: CDR1 SGHTA, CDR2 FQGTGA. The CDR3 loop spans 14 amino acids. Deletions cut 7 bases from V and 1 base from J, with 8 bases between.

The rearrangement uses TRBV7-3 and TRBJ2-6; D unclear. The clonotype comes from a woman aged 45-60 years in good health and CMV-seronegative. Sequencing input: PBMCs. CDR3 residues: CASMLSSGANVLTF. DNA of the CDR3: TGTGCCAGCATGCTGAGTTCTGGGGCCAACGTCCTGACTTTC.